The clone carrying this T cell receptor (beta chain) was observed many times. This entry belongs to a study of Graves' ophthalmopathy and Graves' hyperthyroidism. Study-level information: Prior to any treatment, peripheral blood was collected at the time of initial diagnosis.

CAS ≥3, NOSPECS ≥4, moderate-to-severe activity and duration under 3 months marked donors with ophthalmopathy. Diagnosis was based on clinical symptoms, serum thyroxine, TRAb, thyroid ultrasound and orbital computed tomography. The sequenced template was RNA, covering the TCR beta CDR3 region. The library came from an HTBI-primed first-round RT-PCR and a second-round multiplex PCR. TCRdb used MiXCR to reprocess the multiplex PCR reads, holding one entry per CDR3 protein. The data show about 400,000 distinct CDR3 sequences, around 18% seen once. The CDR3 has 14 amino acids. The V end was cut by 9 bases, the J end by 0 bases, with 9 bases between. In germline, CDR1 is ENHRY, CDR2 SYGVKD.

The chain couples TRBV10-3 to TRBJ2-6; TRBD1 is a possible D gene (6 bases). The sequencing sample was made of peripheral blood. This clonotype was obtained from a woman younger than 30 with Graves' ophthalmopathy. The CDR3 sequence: CAIRGGSGANVLTF. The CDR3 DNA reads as TGTGCCATTCGAGGGGGCTCTGGGGCCAACGTCCTGACTTTC.